This T cell receptor (beta chain) was obtained from a study of T cell changes during pregnancy in multiple sclerosis. Repertoires were generated with immunoSEQ multiplex PCR, while TCRdb's copy carries only in-frame clones and drops some. The sample lists about 120,000 clones, over 85% seen once, with roughly 6% in the top ten. This clonotype originated in a female donor with multiple sclerosis, enrolled in a pregnancy study. This specimen consisted of peripheral blood, obtained before pregnancy.

The CDR3 spells CASSHPGEGSSGNTIYF. The CDR3 DNA reads as TGTGCCAGCAGCCATCCCGGAGAGGGAAGCTCTGGAAACACCATATATTTT. The genes are TRBV9 and TRBJ1-3, with D unclear. The germline V and J ends were trimmed by 4 bases and 0 bases, with 17 bases remaining between them. Germline loops: CDR1 SGDLS, CDR2 YYNGEE. The CDR3 runs 17 residues.